This section outlines one T cell receptor (beta chain) sequence together with its context. The target antigen is unknown. The germline gene is not matched at one end of the junction; a read error may be the cause. Patients with alopecia areata provided lesional scalp punch biopsies as well as peripheral blood. Germline CDR1 is LNHDA and CDR2 is SQIVND (reference sequence). The CDR3 contains 15 residues. Extraction and reverse transcription of RNA yielded cDNA as the sequencing template. The assay was immunoSEQ multiplex PCR, and TCRdb's table has in-frame clones only and misses some. The sample comprises 150,000 or so clones, roughly 48% of which are singletons, and over 5.5% rests with the top ten. These data are taken from a study of CD8+ T cells in alopecia areata. Study information: Treated patients received oral tofacitinib, 5 to 10 mg twice daily. The study, taken as a whole, reports: Scalp sequencing also captures normal skin's resident alphabeta T cells. Across lesional scalp, and particularly alopecia totalis/universalis, clonality surpassed that of normal scalp.

This TCR derives from a human donor with alopecia areata. The genes are TRBV19 and TRBJ1-5, with D hard to call. Sequenced input: CD4+ T cells sorted from blood. This CDR3 reads CASREQQFSNQLQHF. As DNA, the CDR3 is TGTGCCAGTAGGGAACAGCAGTTTAGCAATCAGCTCCAGCATTTT.